The text below deals with one TCR beta chain. The antigen is undetermined. This sample was included in a study of OX40 agonist ivuxolimab in advanced cancers. The wider study: Patients were given ivuxolimab, an antibody that agonizes OX40 (CD134). While on treatment, patients had intravenous ivuxolimab at 0.01 to 10 mg/kg every 2 weeks. General study results and limits: Circulating CD4+ and CD8+ T cells showed clonal expansion by week 6 at 0.1 to 3.0 mg/kg.

The CDR3 sequence is 15 residues long. The V end was cut by 2 bases, the J end by 5 bases, with 15 bases between. Germline V gene sequence: CDR1 MDHEN, CDR2 SYDVKM. The assay was immunoSEQ multiplex PCR, and TCRdb's table has in-frame clones only and misses some. Of approximately 79,000 clones detected, 70% to 90% appear once; the ten largest clones hold 2.5% to 3%. This receptor was identified in an adult with an advanced solid tumor such as melanoma, head and neck, liver or kidney cancer. Sequenced here: CD4+ or CD8+ T cells sorted from blood, sampled in a trial of the OX40 agonist ivuxolimab. The chain combines TRBV28 with TRBJ1-2, with D perhaps TRBD1 (5 bases). The CDR3 protein is CASSLVDSKGYGYTF. The CDR3 DNA reads as TGTGCCAGCAGTTTAGTCGACAGCAAGGGTTATGGCTACACCTTC.